These 3 T cell receptor beta chains were all obtained from the same sample, sequenced in a study of shared clonotypes between healthy human individuals. Using immunoSEQ multiplex PCR, the repertoire was profiled, and TCRdb retains in-frame clones only, with some absent. The table lists more than 2,000,000 clones, 85% to 95% of them singletons. Material: naive CD4+ T cells from PBMCs. As for subset: CD45RA+ positively selected. These receptors came from a man aged 18 to 29 in good health. Some clones in this sample may be carry-over from other donors' samples.

The chain couples TRBV10-1 to TRBJ2-5; D gene unclear. Trimming left V 8 bases short and J 1 base short, with 11 bases between. The CDR3 runs to 13 residues. Per the germline V gene, CDR1 is WNHNN and CDR2 is SYGVQD (reference sequence). CDR3 DNA: TGCGCCAGCCCGCAAGGGTTCCAAGAGACCCAGTACTTC. Protein: CASPQGFQETQYF.

The gene calls are TRBV18 and TRBJ2-1, with D perhaps given as TRBD1 or TRBD2 (6 bases each). Per germline, CDR1 KGHSH and CDR2 LQKENI. The V end was cut by 3 bases, the J end by 13 bases, with 16 bases between. This CDR3 has 13 residues. CDR3 loop: CASSPPEGGPQFF. In DNA, the CDR3 is TGTGCCAGCTCACCGCCCGAGGGGGGACCTCAGTTCTTC. The variable domain in full, with the rest retrieved from reference TRBV18 and TRBJ2-1, is NAGVMQNPRHLVRRRGQEARLRCSPMKGHSHVYWYRQLPEEGLKFMVYLQKENIIDESGMPKERFSAEFPKEGPSILRIQQVVRGDSAAYFCASSPPEGGPQFFGPGTRLTVL.

V gene TRBV7-6 combines with J gene TRBJ1-3; 9 positions match TRBD1. Germline V gene data show CDR1 as SGHVS and CDR2 as FNYEAQ. The V gene end was trimmed by 6 bases and the J gene end by 4 bases; junction bases not matched to a gene: 4. This CDR3 spans 14 amino acids. CDR3 in amino acids: CASRAQGAGNTIYF. The CDR3 coding sequence is TGTGCCAGCAGAGCACAGGGGGCAGGAAACACCATATATTTT.